The TCR beta chain described here comes from a study of T cell responses to AZD1222 COVID-19 vaccine (dated by TCRdb to the early 2020s). Study-level background: A total of 230 or so trial participants underwent TCR sequencing, of whom 200 to 220 received two doses of AZD1222 and about 25 received two doses of the MenACWY control vaccine. Trial participants were enrolled by age into subgroups of 18-55, 56-69 and 70-plus years, and around 140, 26 and 57 TCR-sequenced participants, respectively, were included in these subgroups. What the research found in general, with its limitations: The vaccine-associated CD4 TCRs covered the entire spike protein, and the dominant responses fell in regions 160-218 and 743-854. Conclusions about previously exposed vaccinees are limited because only a handful of AZD1222 recipients were SARS-CoV-2 seropositive at baseline. Because no day 14 peak-response samples were available, the repertoires could be characterized only after the peak T cell response. In the small 56-69-year group, the increase in depth fell short of significance, most likely because of low power. Participants were mostly white British, with more females than males. The authors suggested clonal diversity may have been underestimated. Epitopes outside the regions mutated in the B.1.351 and B.1.1.7 variants were reportedly recognized by nearly half of the unique spike-specific TCRs. A significant rise in spike-specific TCR breadth and depth was observed after two AZD1222 doses relative to day 0 and relative to MenACWY recipients.

V is pruned by 6 bases and J by 5 bases, leaving 7 bases of the junction without a gene match. The CDR3 runs 16 residues from the cysteine to the phenylalanine. This entry keeps only the CDR3 DNA: 48 bases, framed from base 1. Per the germline V gene (reference sequence), LNHDA is the CDR1 and SQIVND is the CDR2. The CDR3 regions of human TCRbeta chains were analyzed by immunosequencing. The study's processing was this. TCRs in the repertoires were compared against a reference library of SARS-CoV-2-specific TCRs that had been generated with the MIRA antigen-specificity platform. Breadth was defined as the fraction of unique TCRs that were SARS-CoV-2-associated. Depth was defined as the fraction of total T cells that were SARS-CoV-2-associated. Using the MIRA data, every spike-specific TCR was mapped to the spike region that the TCR reacted to and assigned to either a CD4 or a CD8 class. Log10-transformed breadth and depth values were compared by one-way ANOVA with Sidak's multiple comparisons tests. Here the immuneACCESS table is served through TCRdb, limited to in-frame sequences with V and J called. Missing clones are a known gap in these copies; in checked studies unresolved V genes cover under half, and the rest lacks a known reason. D and trimming come from the DNA, and the V and J calls and clone size come from that table. For this sample there are under 150,000 clones; just over 90% appear just once. Of the sample, 1.9% falls within the top ten clones.

In regard to this clone: The clone's antigen remains unknown. There are no base qualities to consult, and no much larger clone falls within one base.

Read against the paper, the sample's time point label means: about 28 days (+/-7) after the second vaccine dose. AZD1222 recipients whose second dose came at about 4 weeks and those whose second dose came at about 12 weeks were combined into one group, since spike-specific TCR depth and breadth did not differ between the two schedules. The vaccinee samples were drawn from two UK trials, COV001 and COV002, one of which was a single-blind randomized controlled phase 2/3 trial testing AZD1222 (ChAdOx1 nCoV-19) in healthy adults. For TCRbeta chain sequencing, PBMC samples were collected from trial participants at day 0 and at day 28 after the second dose.

The source of this sequence is an adult who received the AZD1222 COVID-19 vaccine. Sequenced material: peripheral blood, taken 28 days after the second AZD1222 dose. This receptor chain uses TRBV19 and TRBJ2-2; 12 bases in the middle match TRBD2. The encoded CDR3 is CASSPTSGGWTGELFF. In nucleotide form, the sequence is TGTGCCAGTAGCCCGACTAGCGGGGGCTGGACCGGGGAGCTGTTTTTT.